Listed below are T cell receptor beta chains from one sample, sequenced in a study of blood T cell repertoires in COVID-19. The data were produced by immunoSEQ multiplex PCR, yet TCRdb's version contains in-frame clones alone and is incomplete. The table has 250,000 or so clones, approximately 92% seen once. The material sequenced was peripheral blood. The receptors were gathered from a woman aged 40 to 55 who had recovered from COVID-19. Both conserved end residues are part of each CDR3. A D gene is named only where the DNA matches it firmly. Only some rows state a clone size, as once, few, many or a class for expanded clones.

TRBV10-2	-	TRBD1	TRBJ2-5	CASSWDRGRETQYF	TGCGCCAGCAGCTGGGACAGGGGGAGGGAGACCCAGTACTTC
TRBV7-2	-	TRBD1	TRBJ2-2	CASSPWTGRHTGELFF	TGTGCCAGCAGCCCCTGGACAGGGAGACACACCGGGGAGCTGTTTTTT
TRBV18	once	-	TRBJ1-2	CASSPRQDSGGYTF	TGTGCCAGCTCACCACGGCAGGACTCAGGAGGCTACACCTTC
TRBV5-1	-	-	TRBJ2-6	CASRSSGRDSGANVLTF	TGCGCCAGCAGGTCGAGCGGCCGCGACTCTGGGGCCAACGTCCTGACTTTC
TRBV27	few	TRBD2	TRBJ2-3	CASSSRLTSGVVDTQYF	TGTGCCAGCAGTTCTCGACTGACTAGCGGGGTAGTAGATACGCAGTATTTT
TRBV4-2	-	TRBD2	TRBJ2-3	CASSQTGTSTDTQYF	TGTGCCAGCAGCCAAACCGGGACTAGTACCGATACGCAGTATTTT
TRBV30	-	-	TRBJ2-2	CAYSRGGVTGELFF	TGTGCCTACTCTAGAGGGGGGGTCACCGGGGAGCTGTTTTTT
TRBV19	-	-	TRBJ2-1	CATELTLADNEQFF	TGTGCCACTGAACTGACCCTCGCGGACAATGAGCAGTTCTTC
TRBV10-3	-	-	TRBJ2-1	CAISGQASSYNEQFF	TGTGCCATCAGTGGACAGGCCAGCTCCTACAATGAGCAGTTCTTC
TRBV9	-	-	TRBJ1-1	CASSVDPDTEAFF	TGTGCCAGCAGCGTAGATCCCGACACTGAAGCTTTCTTT
TRBV4-3	-	TRBD1	TRBJ2-1	CASSQDQQGNEQFF	TGCGCCAGCAGCCAAGACCAACAGGGGAATGAGCAGTTCTTC
TRBV20-1	-	TRBD2	TRBJ2-5	CSASTSGEETQYF	TGCAGTGCTAGTACTAGCGGAGAAGAGACCCAGTACTTC
TRBV30	-	-	TRBJ2-1	CAWGLARYNEQFF	TGTGCCTGGGGTCTCGCGCGGTACAATGAGCAGTTCTTC
TRBV9	-	TRBD1	TRBJ2-3	CASSSNRGPTDTQYF	TGTGCCAGCAGCTCCAACAGGGGGCCCACAGATACGCAGTATTTT
TRBV6-5	once	-	TRBJ2-5	CASSFAGREPETQYF	TGTGCCAGCAGTTTCGCCGGTAGAGAGCCGGAGACCCAGTACTTC
TRBV28	-	TRBD1	TRBJ1-5	CASSDIQDRSGQRAYSNQPQHF	TGTGCCAGCAGTGATATCCAAGATAGATCGGGACAGAGAGCTTATAGCAATCAGCCCCAGCATTTT
TRBV6-5	-	-	TRBJ2-7	CASSPTGTSPEQYF	TGTGCCAGCAGTCCAACCGGGACTTCACCCGAGCAGTACTTC
TRBV10-3	-	-	TRBJ1-5	CAISEKWSPGGNQPQHF	TGTGCCATCAGTGAAAAGTGGTCCCCCGGTGGCAATCAGCCCCAGCATTTT
TRBV5-1	-	TRBD1	TRBJ1-6	CASSSWAGGNSPLHF	TGCGCCAGCAGCTCCTGGGCAGGGGGCAATTCACCCCTCCACTTT
TRBV24-1	-	TRBD1	TRBJ1-5	CATSDPGGQPQHF	TGTGCCACCAGTGACCCAGGGGGTCAGCCCCAGCATTTT